This TCR beta chain was captured in a study of T cells in Graves' hyperthyroidism and ophthalmopathy. General study findings and limits: Separation of ophthalmopathy from stable hyperthyroidism was achieved by a 13 V-J model.

Germline CDR1 reads MNHEY; CDR2 reads SVGAGI. The CDR3 has 15 amino acids. Deletions cut 2 bases from V and 7 bases from J, with 15 bases between. This clonotype has at least ten counts. Its antigen is undetermined. Amplification of TCR beta CDR3 regions used RNA as the template. Carried out on the TCR CDR3, a first-round RT-PCR used the HTBI primer set. MiXCR, run by TCRdb on the multiplex PCR reads, gives a single entry per CDR3 protein. The profile shows a few hundred thousand distinct CDR3 sequences, 19% of them singletons. PBMCs were sourced from over 8.5 ml fresh peripheral blood. This TCR was sampled from a young woman with Graves' hyperthyroidism. This chain links TRBV6-5 with TRBJ1-3; D is ambiguous. The sample consisted of blood. CDR3 loop: CASSYSSGMRNTIYF. CDR3 nucleotides: TGTGCCAGCAGTTACAGCTCGGGGATGAGGAACACCATATATTTT.